This note documents a single T cell receptor (beta chain) sequence. The data belong to a study of cytomegalovirus exposure and HLA in healthy donors. Every donor was a healthy person donating bone marrow. The PCR had 60 Vbeta and 13 Jbeta primers. Profiled with immunoSEQ multiplex PCR; TCRdb holds only in-frame clones, not every one. This table holds 110,000 or so clones, approximately 69% found once. The germline V gene encodes CDR1 MNHNS and CDR2 SASEGT. This CDR3 comprises 15 residues. The V and J ends lost 8 bases and 5 bases, in that order; junction bases with no gene match: 11. The sequence came from a woman aged 40 to 50 in good health and CMV-seropositive. Source material: PBMCs. The chain employs TRBV6-1 and TRBJ1-5, with 8 bases matching TRBD1. As DNA, the CDR3 is TGTGCCAGCCGCGGCTTCGGACAGGGAGATCAGCCCCAGCATTTT. Translation gives CASRGFGQGDQPQHF.